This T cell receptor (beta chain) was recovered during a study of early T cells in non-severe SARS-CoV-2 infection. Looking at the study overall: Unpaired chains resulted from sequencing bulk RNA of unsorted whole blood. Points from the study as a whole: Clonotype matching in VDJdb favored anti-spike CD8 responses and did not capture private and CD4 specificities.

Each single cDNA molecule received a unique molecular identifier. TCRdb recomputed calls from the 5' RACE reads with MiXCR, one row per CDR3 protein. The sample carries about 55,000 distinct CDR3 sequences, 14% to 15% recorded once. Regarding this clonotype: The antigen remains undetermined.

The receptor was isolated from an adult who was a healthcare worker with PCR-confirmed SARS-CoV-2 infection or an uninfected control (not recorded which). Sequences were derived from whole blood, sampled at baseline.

The CDR3 loop reads CASSSRDSSTDTQYF. In nucleotides, the CDR3 is TGCGCCAGCAGCTCCCGGGACAGCAGCACAGATACGCAGTATTTT. The chain links TRBV5-1 to TRBJ2-3, with 7 bases that match TRBD1. CDR3 length: 15 amino acids. CDR1 is SGHRS and CDR2 is YFSETQ in the germline V gene. With V trimmed by 3 bases and J by 0 bases, 4 bases remained unmatched.